These 21 T cell receptor beta chains originate from one sample sequenced in a study of cytomegalovirus exposure and HLA in healthy donors. Use of 60 Vbeta and 13 Jbeta primers characterized the PCR. The method was immunoSEQ multiplex PCR; TCRdb's version includes in-frame clones alone and lacks a portion of them. The table records roughly 190,000 clones, 85% to 90% of them present only once. Source material: PBMCs. The receptors derive from a man aged 30 to 45 in good health and CMV-seronegative.

The chain has TRBV19 and TRBJ2-2; tentative D call: TRBD2 (5 bases). This CDR3 is built from 15 residues. The V gene's germline CDR1 is LNHDA and CDR2 SQIVND (reference sequence). V shed 5 bases and J shed 4 bases, with 14 bases lying between them. The DNA for the CDR3 is TGTGCCAGTAGTGACAACTACCGGGGCACCGGGGAGCTGTTTTTT. Translating it yields CASSDNYRGTGELFF.

The V gene is TRBV6-5, the J gene TRBJ1-3, with 10 bases aligning to TRBD1. The germline gives CDR1 MNHEY, CDR2 SVGAGI. This CDR3 region has 14 residues. After removal of 7 bases from V and 6 bases from J, the junction contained 6 bases not matched to a gene. The CDR3 spells CASMGTGVQNTIYF. The CDR3 nucleotides read TGTGCCAGCATGGGGACAGGGGTGCAAAACACCATATATTTT.

The genes are TRBV9 and TRBJ2-3, with 13 bases matching TRBD2. Germline V CDR1 and CDR2: SGDLS, YYNGEE. V was clipped by 3 bases and J by 0 bases; unmatched bases: 4. The CDR3 runs 17 residues. CDR3 amino acids: CASSGTSGGSSTDTQYF. In nucleotides, the CDR3 is TGTGCCAGCAGCGGGACTAGCGGGGGTTCTAGCACAGATACGCAGTATTTT.

In its sample, this clone was seen once. One end of the junction is discordant with germline, which a read error may explain. The same CDR3 arises from other DNA sequences in this sample as well. The chain uses TRBV7-9 and TRBJ2-1; the D gene is possibly TRBD2 (6 bases). The CDR3 spans 13 residues. The germline V gene has CDR1 SEHNR and CDR2 FQNEAQ (reference sequence). CDR3 bases: TGCGCCAGCAGGTCCGGGACTGACAATGAGCAGTTCTTC. It yields the protein CASRSGTDNEQFF.

The chain uses TRBV10-3 and TRBJ2-3, with a tentative D call TRBD2 (6 bases). CDR1 ENHRY and CDR2 SYGVKD come from the germline V gene. Deletions cut 8 bases from V and 5 bases from J, with 17 bases between. This CDR3 comprises 14 residues. The CDR3 reads CAIGRSRPQDTQYF. DNA for the CDR3: TGTGCCATCGGGAGGTCTAGGCCTCAAGATACGCAGTATTTT.

This rearrangement joins TRBV7-8 to TRBJ2-7, with a tentative D call TRBD1 (6 bases). Per the germline V gene, CDR1 is SGHVS and CDR2 is FQNEAQ. The CDR3 runs to 15 residues. V lost 4 bases and J 2 bases, leaving 15 bases between the germline ends. CDR3 nucleotides: TGTGCCAGCAGCTCCACCGGGACAACCACCTACGAGCAGTACTTC. It codes for CASSSTGTTTYEQYF.

The V and J genes are TRBV7-2 and TRBJ2-5; 10 nucleotides line up with TRBD2. The ends lost 5 bases at V and 11 bases at J; junction bases unmatched: 11. The germline CDR1 and CDR2 sequences are SGHTA and FQGNSA. The CDR3 extends over 14 amino acids. Here the CDR3 reads CASSQSGGAGEQYF. The CDR3 DNA reads as TGTGCCAGCAGCCAAAGCGGGGGGGCTGGTGAGCAGTACTTC.

The chain uses TRBV5-4 and TRBJ2-7; no reliable D call. The germline V gene encodes CDR1 SGHNT and CDR2 YYREEE (reference sequence). Trimming cost V 4 bases and J 0 bases, with 8 bases left between them. The CDR3 is made up of 13 amino acids. The CDR3 loop is CASSPSISYEQYF. The CDR3, as DNA: TGTGCCAGCAGCCCGTCTATCTCCTACGAGCAGTACTTC.

The chain carries TRBV19 and TRBJ1-2; 8 nucleotides line up with TRBD1. The V gene's germline CDR1 is LNHDA and CDR2 SQIVND (reference sequence). Trimming at V came to 4 bases and at J to 3 bases, leaving 7 bases not matched to a gene. The CDR3 has 15 residues. The CDR3 spells CASSTVTGADYGYTF. The CDR3 coding sequence is TGTGCCAGTAGTACTGTGACAGGGGCGGACTATGGCTACACCTTC.

The V gene is TRBV27, the J gene TRBJ2-2; 11 bases map to TRBD1. The CDR3 runs to 16 residues. With 5 bases clipped from V and 6 bases from J, the junction kept 8 bases outside the gene matches. Germline CDR1 is MNHEY and CDR2 is SMNVEV (reference sequence). CDR3 in DNA: TGTGCCAGCAGTCCCAGGGACAGGGGGTGGGCCGGGGAGCTGTTTTTT. Its protein product is CASSPRDRGWAGELFF.

The chain is built from TRBV6-5 and TRBJ1-5; perhaps TRBD1 as D (6 bases). The CDR3 is made up of 15 amino acids. Germline V CDR1 and CDR2: MNHEY, SVGAGI. The V end lost 8 bases, the J end lost 3 bases, and 17 bases lay between the germline ends. The CDR3 spells CASAGGAVVNQPQHF. The CDR3 coding sequence is TGTGCCAGCGCCGGGGGGGCGGTTGTCAATCAGCCCCAGCATTTT.

The table lists this clone with a count of one. The chain recombines TRBV4-2 with TRBJ1-2; 11 bases fit TRBD1. Unmatched junction bases numbered 5, after V lost 0 bases and J lost 5 bases. The germline CDR1 and CDR2 sequences are LGHNA and YNFKEQ. The CDR3 length is 16 residues. The CDR3 nucleotides are TGTGCCAGCAGCCAAGATCGGGGACAGGGGGGGTATGGCTACACCTTC. Translation: CASSQDRGQGGYGYTF.

The V and J genes are TRBV5-1 and TRBJ2-6, with D unclear. Germline CDR1 is SGHRS and CDR2 is YFSETQ. Deletions cut 2 bases from V and 2 bases from J, with 5 bases between. This CDR3 is built from 14 residues. The CDR3, as DNA: TGCGCCAGCAGCTTCTATACTGGGGCCAACGTCCTGACTTTC. Its translation is CASSFYTGANVLTF.

In its sample, this clone was seen a few times. The chain employs TRBV4-3 and TRBJ2-7; D is perhaps TRBD1 (5 bases). CDR1 and CDR2 (germline): LGHNA, YSLEER. This CDR3 has 15 amino acids. V lost 4 bases to trimming and J lost 1 base, with 14 bases between them. CDR3 amino acids: CASSRGQGGSYEQYF. Here the CDR3 DNA reads TGCGCCAGCAGCCGGGGTCAGGGCGGTTCCTACGAGCAGTACTTC.

This clone was picked up one time. The chain employs TRBV13 and TRBJ2-5, with 8 bases aligning to TRBD1. Judging by the DNA end, TRBJ2-7 fits better; the J call may be wrong. CDR3 size: 14 residues. The germline V gene has CDR1 PRHDT and CDR2 FYEKMQ (reference sequence). The CDR3: CASSLGDRAYEQYF. In nucleotides, the CDR3 is TGTGCCAGCAGCTTAGGGGACAGGGCCTACGAGCAGTACTTC.

This chain uses TRBV7-9 with TRBJ2-7; 7 bases map to TRBD2. V shed 5 bases and J 1 base; nucleotides not matched to a gene: 5. The CDR3 has 14 amino acids. Germline assignment: CDR1 SEHNR and CDR2 FQNEAQ (reference sequence). CDR3 nucleotide sequence: TGTGCCAGCAGCCCACGGGAGGAATCCTACGAGCAGTACTTC. It yields the protein CASSPREESYEQYF.

This clone showed up just once. V and J are TRBV10-2 and TRBJ1-2; TRBD1 matches 7 bases. The length of the CDR3 is 16 residues. Germline lookup yields CDR1 WSHSY and CDR2 SAAADI. V gave up 0 bases and J gave up 4 bases; unmatched junction bases: 8. CDR3 DNA sequence: TGCGCCAGCAGTGAGTCGCGGAGGGGGCGGGCCTATGGCTACACCTTC. This codes for CASSESRRGRAYGYTF.

This clone was found a few times. The chain combines TRBV6-6 with TRBJ1-5; a possible D gene is TRBD1 (6 bases). Germline V gene lookup returns CDR1 MNHNY and CDR2 SVGAGI (reference sequence). Between the trimmed V and J ends, which lost 6 bases and 7 bases, there was a span of 10 bases. CDR3 size: 12 residues. The CDR3 here is CASRTGQQPQHF. CDR3 sequence (DNA): TGTGCCAGCAGAACGGGACAACAGCCCCAGCATTTT.

V and J are TRBV5-1 and TRBJ2-7; 11 bases align to TRBD1. Per germline, CDR1 SGHRS and CDR2 YFSETQ. The CDR3 has 14 residues. Unmatched junction bases numbered 3, after V lost 2 bases and J lost 5 bases. CDR3 in amino acids: CASSLRGQGDEQYF. In DNA form, the CDR3 reads TGCGCCAGCAGCTTACGGGGACAGGGGGACGAGCAGTACTTC.

This chain uses TRBV7-2 with TRBJ2-5; TRBD2 matches at 12 bases. J gave up 5 bases and V 4 bases, and 11 bases lay outside the gene matches. From germline, CDR1 is SGHTA and CDR2 FQGNSA. This CDR3 is 17 amino acids long. The CDR3 DNA follows: TGTGCCAGCAGCTCAGCAGTACTAGCGGGGGGAGAGGAGACCCAGTACTTC. Protein: CASSSAVLAGGEETQYF.

This clone was recorded only once. The V call is TRBV27, the J call TRBJ2-7; 7 bases align to TRBD1. J gave up 0 bases and V 4 bases, and 9 bases lay outside the gene matches. Germline lookup yields CDR1 MNHEY and CDR2 SMNVEV (reference sequence). This CDR3 spans 16 amino acids. This CDR3 is CASSSYPGTDSYEQYF. CDR3 bases: TGTGCCAGCAGTTCCTACCCCGGGACAGACTCCTACGAGCAGTACTTC.